The present T cell receptor beta chain was sequenced within a study of beta chain features in type 1 diabetes. Study in general: No age, gender or cell yield differences were seen between patients and healthy donors.

Findings and caveats of the study: Type 1 diabetes patients had TCRB CDR3s that were shorter (moderately but significantly so) in all four CD4+ subsets.

CD4+ naive, central memory, regulatory and stem cell-like memory subsets were isolated by sorting on CD45RO/CCR7/CD25/CD127/CD95/CD27. Expressed TCRB transcripts were sequenced because the entire RNA isolate underwent reverse transcription. The data were produced by immunoSEQ multiplex PCR, yet TCRdb's version contains in-frame clones alone and is incomplete. The sample records around 280,000 clones, approximately 15% being singletons. This CDR3 spans 15 amino acids. Germline V CDR1 and CDR2: LNHDA, SQIVND (reference sequence). J gave up 7 bases and V 5 bases, and 11 bases lay outside the gene matches. For this clone: Antigen unknown.

The chain recombines TRBV19 with TRBJ2-1, with 7 positions matching TRBD2. Sequencing was carried out using naive CD4+ T cells from blood. The sequence derives from a man aged 18 to 30 with type 1 diabetes. The CDR3 is CASSRLGTTANEQFF. The CDR3, as DNA: TGTGCCAGTAGTCGACTTGGGACTACGGCTAATGAGCAGTTCTTC.